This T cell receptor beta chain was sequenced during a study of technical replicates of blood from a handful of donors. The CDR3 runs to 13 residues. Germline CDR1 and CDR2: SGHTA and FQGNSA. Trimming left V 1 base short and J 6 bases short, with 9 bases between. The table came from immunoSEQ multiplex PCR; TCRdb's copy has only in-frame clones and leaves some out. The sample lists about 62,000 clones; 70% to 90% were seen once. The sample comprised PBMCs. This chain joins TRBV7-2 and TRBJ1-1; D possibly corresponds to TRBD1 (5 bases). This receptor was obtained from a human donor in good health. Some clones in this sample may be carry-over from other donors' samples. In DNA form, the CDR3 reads TGTGCCAGCAGCTTAGAACCCAGGGCTGAAGCTTTCTTT. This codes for CASSLEPRAEAFF.